This T cell receptor beta chain comes out of a study of molecular identifiers for immune sequencing clone quantification. V was cut by 7 bases and J by 0 bases, with 14 bases left in between. The CDR3 totals 15 residues. TCRdb reprocessed the PCR reads via MiXCR and lists one record per CDR3 protein. The table records roughly 90,000 distinct CDR3 sequences, 15% to 20% of them present only once. Sequences were obtained from naive CD8+ T cells from blood, with Jurkat cell RNA spiked in. Documented subset: FACS-sorted CD8+CD4-CCR7+CD45RA+ naive T cells. This rearrangement joins TRBV12-3 or TRBV12-4 to TRBJ2-3, with D possibly TRBD2 on 5 matching bases. This receptor was obtained from a human donor in good health. Some libraries in this study had Jurkat cell RNA spiked in. The CDR3 region has the DNA TGTGCCAGCACCCCGGGGTACCTTAGCACAGATACGCAGTATTTT. It is translated as CASTPGYLSTDTQYF.